The T cell receptor beta chain described here comes from a study of patients and donors after allogeneic stem cell transplantation. TCRdb independently ran MiXCR on the RT-PCR reads; one entry per CDR3 protein. Of 390,000 or so distinct CDR3 sequences in the sample, 16% were seen once. This clonotype was seen only a few times. Deletions cut 1 base from V and 0 bases from J, with 13 bases between. Germline CDR1 and CDR2: MDHEN and SYDVKM. This CDR3 is built from 17 residues. The clonotype was recovered from a human donor who was either an allogeneic HSCT recipient or a stem cell or donor lymphocyte infusion donor (not recorded which). It is not recorded whose cells these are; they may come from a transplant donor. This chain connects TRBV28 to TRBJ2-4; a possible D gene is TRBD2 (5 bases). The sequenced sample was blood, either unsorted or a sorted T cell fraction (not recorded which). The CDR3 reads CASSLSGLTVAKNIQYF. CDR3 nucleotides: TGTGCCAGCAGTTTATCGGGATTGACTGTAGCCAAAAACATTCAGTACTTC.